The 22 T cell receptor beta chains reported below all come from one sample, sequenced in a study of identifying expanded T cells in peripheral blood. Sequenced by immunoSEQ multiplex PCR; TCRdb stores in-frame clones only, minus some. The table lists roughly 96,000 clones, roughly 88% of them singletons. The sample consisted of blood. The receptors were gathered from a person between 18 and 75 years old in good health.

The chain couples TRBV7-8 to TRBJ2-1; D gene unclear. V was pared by 7 bases and J by 0 bases, with 13 bases between. The CDR3 runs 15 residues. Germline V CDR1 and CDR2: SGHVS, FQNEAQ. The CDR3: CASTRRATSYNEQFF. As DNA, the CDR3 is TGTGCCAGCACCCGACGGGCAACCTCCTACAATGAGCAGTTCTTC.

The V gene is TRBV2, the J gene TRBJ1-1, with TRBD1 as a possible D gene (6 bases). Germline lookup yields CDR1 SNHLY and CDR2 FYNNEI. V lost 11 bases, J lost 0 bases, and 19 bases lay in between. This CDR3 is 15 amino acids long. CDR3 sequence reads: CAAWGNRDLNTEAFF. Written as DNA, the CDR3 is TGTGCCGCCTGGGGGAACAGGGACTTGAACACTGAAGCTTTCTTT.

Only one count was recorded for this clone. The chain couples TRBV7-9 to TRBJ2-7; TRBD1 matches at 7 bases. Germline-derived CDR1 and CDR2 are SEHNR and FQNEAQ (reference sequence). Unmatched junction bases numbered 5, after V lost 1 base and J lost 2 bases. This CDR3 is 15 amino acids long. The CDR3 DNA reads as TGTGCCAGCAGCTTAGTTGGACAGGATGCCTACGAGCAGTACTTC. Amino acids: CASSLVGQDAYEQYF. Combining the CDR3 with reference TRBV7-9 and TRBJ2-7 gives the whole variable domain DTGVSQNPRHKITKRGQNVTFRCDPISEHNRLYWYRQTLGQGPEFLTYFQNEAQLEKSRLLSDRFSAERPKGSFSTLEIQRTEQGDSAMYLCASSLVGQDAYEQYFGPGTRLTVT.

This clone was recorded once. The chain carries TRBV6-5 and TRBJ1-5; the D gene is possibly TRBD1 (6 bases). Germline CDR1 MNHEY, CDR2 SVGAGI. Trimming took 2 bases from V and 3 from J, leaving 11 bases between them. The CDR3 is 15 residues long. The CDR3, as DNA: TGTGCCAGCAGTTACATCCAGGGGCCCAATCAGCCCCAGCATTTT. It yields the protein CASSYIQGPNQPQHF.

The chain recombines TRBV5-5 with TRBJ2-1, with TRBD1 as a possible D gene (6 bases). The V end lost 3 bases, the J end lost 0 bases, and 10 bases lay between the germline ends. The CDR3 length is 15 residues. In germline, CDR1 is SGHKS, CDR2 YYEKEE (reference sequence). CDR3 in amino acids: CASSWTVNSYNEQFF. CDR3 nucleotides: TGTGCCAGCAGCTGGACAGTCAACTCCTACAATGAGCAGTTCTTC.

V is TRBV28 and J is TRBJ1-4; D may be TRBD1 (5 bases). Germline CDR1 and CDR2: MDHEN and SYDVKM. The CDR3 has 16 amino acids. Trimming shortened V by 2 bases and J by 2 bases, and 12 bases separated the two germline ends. The CDR3 DNA reads as TGTGCCAGCAGTTTAGCCAGGGCCAGCACTAATGAAAAACTGTTTTTT. The encoded protein is CASSLARASTNEKLFF.

The CDR3 nucleotides read TGCAGCGTTGCGTCTTGGGACAGGAGTGCGTTCGAGGCCAACGTCCTGACTTTC. This sequence encodes CSVASWDRSAFEANVLTF. This rearrangement joins TRBV29-1 to TRBJ2-6, with 8 bases lining up with TRBD1. The J segment lost 6 bases and the V segment lost 4 bases, leaving 17 bases of the junction unmatched. From germline, CDR1 is SQVTM and CDR2 ANQGSEA. The CDR3 sequence is 18 residues long.

J is TRBJ1-5 and V is TRBV19; D unclear. The CDR3 length is 13 residues. Germline values: CDR1 LNHDA, CDR2 SQIVND (reference sequence). V was cut by 6 bases and J by 6 bases, with 12 bases left in between. The CDR3 DNA is TGTGCCAGTAGCTCCCCGTGGCTTCAGCCCCAGCATTTT. This translates into CASSSPWLQPQHF.

The gene calls are TRBV19 and TRBJ1-1; unclear D gene. Germline values: CDR1 LNHDA, CDR2 SQIVND (reference sequence). Trimming removed 2 bases from V and 3 bases from J, with 10 bases in between. The CDR3 length is 14 residues. CDR3 coding DNA: TGTGCCAGTAGTATACGGGAACTTTACACTGAAGCTTTCTTT. Its translation: CASSIRELYTEAFF.

This chain links TRBV6-6 with TRBJ2-7; the match to TRBD1 covers 7 bases. The CDR3 contains 15 residues. Unmatched junction bases numbered 10, after V lost 5 bases and J lost 3 bases. Germline V gene sequence: CDR1 MNHNY, CDR2 SVGAGI (reference sequence). The CDR3: CASSPRTGTLYEQYF. The CDR3 DNA sequence: TGTGCCAGCAGTCCGCGGACAGGAACTCTCTACGAGCAGTACTTC.

The chain links TRBV21-1 to TRBJ2-1; the DNA was not compared with TRBD1, the D call given in the table. TRBV21-1 is a known pseudogene. There are 16 residues in the CDR3. DNA of the CDR3: TGTGCCAGCAGTATCGAAGGGGGCTGGGCCTACAATGAGCAGTTCTTC. Translated, it gives CASSIEGGWAYNEQFF.

Turning to this clone: This same CDR3 is encoded by further DNA sequences in the sample. The chain joins TRBV9 to TRBJ2-1, with D unclear. Trimming left V 0 bases short and J 9 bases short, with 13 bases between. This CDR3 is 14 amino acids long. Germline-derived CDR1 and CDR2 are SGDLS and YYNGEE. The CDR3 DNA sequence: TGTGCCAGCAGCGTAGCTAGTCGTGTTGGTGAGCAGTTCTTC. It encodes CASSVASRVGEQFF.

The chain recombines TRBV7-9 with TRBJ1-2; perhaps TRBD1 as D (6 bases). The V end was cut by 5 bases, the J end by 5 bases, with 12 bases between. The CDR3 spans 13 residues. Germline V gene data show CDR1 as SEHNR and CDR2 as FQNEAQ (reference sequence). The CDR3 is CASSPGARYGYTF. CDR3 coding DNA: TGTGCCAGCAGCCCAGGGGCGAGATATGGCTACACCTTC. Complete variable domain (other parts from reference TRBV7-9 and TRBJ1-2): DTGVSQNPRHKITKRGQNVTFRCDPISEHNRLYWYRQTLGQGPEFLTYFQNEAQLEKSRLLSDRFSAERPKGSFSTLEIQRTEQGDSAMYLCASSPGARYGYTFGSGTRLTVV.

This chain links TRBV6-5 with TRBJ1-2, with 9 bases aligning to TRBD1. CDR3 length: 15 residues. V lost 6 bases to trimming and J lost 4 bases; unmatched junction nucleotides: 9. Per the germline V gene, CDR1 is MNHEY and CDR2 is SVGAGI. The CDR3 loop is CASRPPGQGFYGYTF. The CDR3 DNA follows: TGTGCCAGCAGACCTCCGGGACAGGGCTTCTATGGCTACACCTTC.

This rearrangement joins TRBV30 to TRBJ1-1; weak D call: TRBD1 (5 bases). In germline, CDR1 is GTSNPN, CDR2 SVGIG (reference sequence). The CDR3 extends over 15 amino acids. Trimming took off 2 bases at V and 5 bases at J, with 18 bases between the two ends. This chain's CDR3 is CAWSPPGQKKTEAFF. The CDR3 DNA follows: TGTGCCTGGAGTCCTCCGGGGCAGAAGAAGACTGAAGCTTTCTTT. The entire variable domain, with the rest obtained from reference TRBV30 and TRBJ1-1, is as follows: SQTIHQWPATLVQPVGSPLSLECTVEGTSNPNLYWYRQAAGRGLQLLFYSVGIGQISSEVPQNLSASRPQDRQFILSSKKLLLSDSGFYLCAWSPPGQKKTEAFFGQGTRLTVV.

V and J are TRBV19 and TRBJ2-7; 12 bases match TRBD2. CDR3 length equals 15 residues. Germline CDR1 is LNHDA and CDR2 is SQIVND (reference sequence). Trimming at V came to 6 bases and at J to 0 bases, leaving 3 bases not matched to a gene. The DNA of the CDR3 is TGTGCCAGTAGGCGGACTAGCGGGACCTCCTACGAGCAGTACTTC. Protein sequence: CASRRTSGTSYEQYF.

This chain links TRBV4-3 with TRBJ2-5; 8 bases align to TRBD2. The last part of the DNA fits TRBJ2-7 better; the J call may be wrong. The length of the CDR3 is 16 residues. The V gene's germline CDR1 is LGHNA and CDR2 YSLEER. CDR3 sequence reads: CASSQEYLAGSYEQYF. The DNA for the CDR3 is TGCGCCAGCAGCCAAGAGTACCTAGCGGGCTCCTACGAGCAGTACTTC.

The chain uses TRBV9 and TRBJ2-3; no reliable D call. V shed 0 bases and J shed 4 bases, with 3 bases lying between them. CDR3 size: 12 residues. The germline V gene encodes CDR1 SGDLS and CDR2 YYNGEE. CDR3 nucleotide sequence: TGTGCCAGCAGCGTAGGGCCAGATACGCAGTATTTT. This sequence encodes CASSVGPDTQYF.

The rearrangement uses TRBV28 and TRBJ1-1; D possibly corresponds to TRBD1 (6 bases). This CDR3 spans 15 amino acids. V was pared by 5 bases and J by 0 bases, with 13 bases between. The germline V gene encodes CDR1 MDHEN and CDR2 SYDVKM. DNA for the CDR3: TGTGCCAGCAGTCCGGGACACCGAATGAACACTGAAGCTTTCTTT. It yields the protein CASSPGHRMNTEAFF.

V and J are TRBV7-2 and TRBJ2-7; the D gene could be TRBD1 or TRBD2 (5 bases each). The CDR3 has 14 residues. Germline V gives CDR1 SGHTA, CDR2 FQGNSA. Trimming pared 5 bases from V and 2 bases from J, leaving 13 bases between. CDR3 loop: CASSRGRNTYEQYF. The CDR3 DNA reads as TGTGCCAGCAGCCGGGGACGGAATACCTACGAGCAGTACTTC.

The genes are TRBV15 and TRBJ1-1, with D unclear. CDR1 is LNHNV and CDR2 is YYDKDF in the germline V gene (reference sequence). The CDR3 length is 18 residues. V lost 0 bases and J lost 5, with 22 bases in between. The CDR3 loop is CATSRDPVSPTAGTEAFF. CDR3 DNA: TGTGCCACCAGCAGAGATCCCGTATCTCCGACGGCCGGAACTGAAGCTTTCTTT.

This chain uses TRBV4-2 with TRBJ2-2, with D possibly called TRBD1 or TRBD2 (6 bases each). CDR1 is LGHNA and CDR2 is YNFKEQ in the germline V gene. Trimming removed 0 bases at V and 6 bases at J, with 17 bases between. This CDR3 region has 17 residues. The CDR3 region is CASSQDRMGGLSGELFF. CDR3 bases: TGTGCCAGCAGCCAAGACAGGATGGGGGGCTTGTCCGGGGAGCTGTTTTTT.